The 11 T cell receptor beta chains in this list originate from one sample, sequenced in a study of regulatory T cells in long-lasting Graves disease. This sample's time point: newly diagnosed GD, antithyroid drugs for less than 3 months. Preparation of the TCR library used RNA extracted from PBMCs. Arm-PCR of CDR3 regions with iRepertoire HTBI primers generated TCR beta libraries. Each CDR3 protein gets one entry after TCRdb re-called the multiplex PCR reads with MiXCR. The table shows some 500,000 distinct CDR3 sequences, with roughly 15% occurring only once. This same sample was also part of a study on T cells in Graves' hyperthyroidism and ophthalmopathy.

Here the sequenced sample was peripheral blood mononuclear cells (PBMCs), taken at new diagnosis, from a patient treated with antithyroid drugs. Source of these receptors: a woman aged 35 to 59 with Graves disease.

This clonotype was seen repeatedly, ten times or more. This sequence joins TRBV20-1 and TRBJ2-7, with 12 bases lining up with TRBD2. The CDR3 has 15 amino acids. Germline-derived CDR1 and CDR2 are DFQATT and SNEGSKA (reference sequence). The trim removed 3 bases at V and 4 bases at J, leaving 7 bases unmatched. Here the CDR3 reads CSARVTSGGTYEQYF. CDR3 DNA: TGCAGTGCTAGGGTGACTAGCGGGGGAACATACGAGCAGTACTTC.

This clonotype was observed a handful of times. This chain connects TRBV6-1 to TRBJ1-2, with D hard to call. Germline CDR1 and CDR2: MNHNS and SASEGT. The CDR3 runs 15 residues. Trimming left V 5 bases short and J 6 bases short, with 19 bases between. The CDR3 coding sequence is TGTGCCAGCAGTCACCATTCACGGGGAGTCGATGGCTACACCTTC. This codes for CASSHHSRGVDGYTF.

This clonotype was seen more than once but under ten times. The rearrangement uses TRBV5-1 and TRBJ2-7; 7 bases match TRBD2. Losses at the gene ends were 3 bases for V and 4 bases for J; bases not matched to a gene: 22. CDR1 is SGHRS, CDR2 YFSETQ, per germline. This CDR3 is 19 amino acids long. CDR3 DNA sequence: TGCGCCAGCAGCTCCAATCGGAGGGGTACCGGGACTAACCAATACGAGCAGTACTTC. This gives the protein CASSSNRRGTGTNQYEQYF.

The chain carries TRBV28 and TRBJ2-3; possibly TRBD1 for D (5 bases). Germline values: CDR1 MDHEN, CDR2 SYDVKM. V was trimmed by 6 bases and J by 10 bases, leaving 17 bases between them. The CDR3 length is 13 residues. The CDR3 nucleotides are TGTGCCAGCAGCCCGATCGGGCAGGGTGCGCAGTATTTT. As protein: CASSPIGQGAQYF.

This clonotype was seen ten or more times. The CDR3 nucleotides read TGTGCCAGCTCACCAAGGATGTCTACGCACAATGAGCAGTTCTTC. Protein: CASSPRMSTHNEQFF. The chain joins TRBV18 to TRBJ2-1, with D unclear. This CDR3 region has 15 residues. V was clipped by 2 bases and J by 5 bases, with 13 bases between them. Germline V gives CDR1 KGHSH, CDR2 LQKENI.

V usage is TRBV19 and J usage is TRBJ1-2; 9 nucleotides line up with TRBD1. After removal of 5 bases from V and 7 bases from J, the junction contained 11 bases not matched to a gene. This CDR3 is 15 amino acids long. CDR1 is LNHDA, CDR2 SQIVND, per germline (reference sequence). CDR3 nucleotides: TGTGCCAGTAGTTCCGACCCGGGACAGGGAGGTGGCTACACCTTC. Its translation is CASSSDPGQGGGYTF.

This clonotype was counted at least ten times. The chain recombines TRBV18 with TRBJ2-2, with D perhaps matching TRBD1 (5 bases). V was pared by 3 bases and J by 0 bases, with 11 bases between. Germline assignment: CDR1 KGHSH and CDR2 LQKENI. The length of the CDR3 is 16 residues. CDR3 DNA sequence: TGTGCCAGCTCACCTGGACACCTATCGAACACCGGGGAGCTGTTTTTT. It yields the protein CASSPGHLSNTGELFF.

This clonotype was recorded a few times. V is TRBV12-5 and J is TRBJ2-5; 15 positions match TRBD2. V was clipped by 5 bases and J by 2 bases; unmatched bases: 9. Per the germline V gene, CDR1 is LGHNT and CDR2 is FRNRAP. The CDR3 is 18 amino acids. This CDR3 is CASGKGTSGGPLQETQYF. The CDR3 DNA reads TGTGCTAGTGGTAAAGGGACTAGCGGGGGGCCCCTGCAAGAGACCCAGTACTTC.

Many counts were recorded for this clonotype. The chain has TRBV11-2 and TRBJ2-3; D ambiguous. Trimming removed 0 bases from V and 0 bases from J, with 7 bases in between. Germline CDR1 reads SGHAT; CDR2 reads FQNNGV. The CDR3 runs to 15 residues. The CDR3 reads CASSLEPASTDTQYF. The CDR3 nucleotides read TGTGCCAGCAGCTTAGAGCCCGCCAGCACAGATACGCAGTATTTT. Full variable domain (remainder filled in from reference TRBV11-2 and TRBJ2-3): EAGVAQSPRYKIIEKRQSVAFWCNPISGHATLYWYQQILGQGPKLLIQFQNNGVVDDSQLPKDRFSAERLKGVDSTLKIQPAKLEDSAVYLCASSLEPASTDTQYFGPGTRLTVL.

This clonotype was observed a handful of times. A clone one base away is much larger, so this may be a read error. The chain is built from TRBV6-1 and TRBJ2-3, with 8 nucleotides matching TRBD2. Unmatched junction bases numbered 0, after V lost 8 bases and J lost 5 bases. The germline V gene encodes CDR1 MNHNS and CDR2 SASEGT. This CDR3 is 11 amino acids long. CDR3 nucleotide sequence: TGTGCCAGCCGGGAGGGAGATACGCAGTATTTT. This encodes CASREGDTQYF.

The chain is built from TRBV5-1 and TRBJ2-1, with a tentative D call TRBD1 (5 bases). Trimming removed 1 base from V and 6 bases from J, with 8 bases in between. The CDR3 has 13 residues. Germline loops: CDR1 SGHRS, CDR2 YFSETQ. The chain's CDR3 is CASSLSGINEQFF. For the CDR3, the DNA is TGCGCCAGCAGCTTGTCAGGGATCAATGAGCAGTTCTTC.